Given below is one TCR beta chain in context. The data belong to a study of blood T cells in healthy people across ages. As for the study in general: With template switching, about one barcoded beta molecule was captured per two T cells.

Germline V gene lookup returns CDR1 SQVTM and CDR2 ANQGSEA. V was cut by 4 bases and J by 5 bases, with 20 bases left in between. The CDR3 contains 15 residues. Each donor had 8.5 to 10 milliliters of peripheral blood drawn. Alongside a J-beta primer mix, a sample-barcoded 5' primer served in a second PCR lasting about 7 to 11 cycles. TCRdb ran MiXCR on the 5' RACE reads and lists one entry per CDR3 protein. In the table there are more than 800,000 distinct CDR3 sequences, around 30% of which are singletons. This receptor was identified in a woman of 80 years or more in good health. The sequencing input was blood. The rearrangement links TRBV29-1 to TRBJ1-2; possible D gene TRBD1, 5 bases. The CDR3 DNA sequence: TGCAGCGTTGGTTTGGGGCGAGATAGGGGTTATGGCTACACCTTC. Protein: CSVGLGRDRGYGYTF.